Below are 9 T cell receptor delta chains sequenced from a single sample in a study of gamma-delta T cells after stem cell transplantation. TCRdb reprocessed the RT-PCR reads using CATT. The sample lists more than 3,000 delta-chain clones, around 1.7% occurring once. The sequencing input was gamma-delta T cells. The receptor source for this set is a human donor. It is not recorded whose cells these are; they may come from a transplant donor.

This clone showed up just a few times. This may stem from a read error, because a much larger clone lies one nucleotide away. Other DNA sequences in the same sample also yield this CDR3. The rearrangement uses TRDV2 and TRDJ1; 7 bases are shared with TRDD3. The CDR3 has 20 residues. Germline CDR1 reads GEAIGNYY; CDR2 reads EKD. The trim removed 1 base at V and 3 bases at J, leaving 22 bases unmatched. CDR3 sequence reads: CACDTISGGLRPSASDKLIF. DNA of the CDR3: TGTGCCTGTGACACTATATCTGGGGGCCTTCGCCCCTCGGCCTCCGATAAACTCATCTTT.

This clone has more than one count but fewer than ten. A far more abundant clone sits one base away, making this likely a read error. Other nucleotide sequences in the sample specify the same CDR3. The chain recombines TRDV2 with TRDJ1; D perhaps matches TRDD3 (5 bases). The CDR3 contains 17 residues. CDR1 and CDR2 from the germline V gene are GEAIGNYY and EKD. V was pared by 3 bases and J by 2 bases, with 21 bases between. In nucleotides, the CDR3 is TGTGCCTGTGACGAAGTATATTCTGGGCGACTAACCGATAAACTCATCTTT. Its protein is CACDEVYSGRLTDKLIF.

This clone was seen a handful of times. The TCRdb record carries a much larger clone's protein, which differs from this DNA's translation at residue 11; a read error is the likely cause, and the protein listed here is the DNA translation. This chain connects TRDV2 to TRDJ1, with TRDD3 identical over 12 bases. CDR3 length: 18 amino acids. J was trimmed by 2 bases and V by 3 bases; bases with no gene match: 12. Germline V gene lookup returns CDR1 GEAIGNYY and CDR2 EKD. The CDR3 DNA reads TGTGCCTGTGACCCCGCTGGGGGATACGGGGCAAGGACCGATAAACTCATCTTT. Translating gives CACDPAGGYGARTDKLIF.

Worth noting for this clone: The amino acid sequence in TCRdb belongs to a much larger clone and departs from this DNA's translation at residue 11, likely a sequencing read error; the sequence shown is translated from the DNA. J is TRDJ1 and V is TRDV2, with TRDD3 identical over 7 bases. This CDR3 comprises 14 residues. Per germline, CDR1 GEAIGNYY and CDR2 EKD. CDR3 amino acids: CACDTLGGPDRLIF. The CDR3 DNA is TGTGCCTGTGACACGCTGGGGGGTCCCGATAGACTCATCTTT.

This clone was counted ten times or more. This likely reflects a read error, since a far larger clone is one base away. This chain joins TRDV2 and TRDJ1; 10 bases are a match to TRDD3. The CDR3 loop spans 16 amino acids. The germline V gene has CDR1 GEAIGNYY and CDR2 EKD. V shed 3 bases, J shed 1 base, and the junction held 7 bases outside the gene matches. Here the CDR3 reads CACDPLLGDPTDKLIF. CDR3 bases: TGTGCCTGTGACCCTTTACTGGGGGATCCCACCGATAAACTCATCTTT.

This clone was seen a handful of times. A clone one base away is much larger, so this may be a read error. The chain joins TRDV2 to TRDJ3; 12 bases align to TRDD3. The length of the CDR3 is 21 residues. The germline CDR1 and CDR2 sequences are GEAIGNYY and EKD. The DNA of the CDR3 is TGTGCCTGTGACACCGTGGCTACTCTGGGGGATACGACCTGGGACACCCGACAGACGTTTTTC. This gives the protein CACDTVATLGDTTWDTRQTFF.

As regards this clone: A much more abundant neighbour one base away suggests this may be a read error. Other DNA variants within this sample encode the same CDR3. V is TRDV2 and J is TRDJ1; 11 nucleotides align to TRDD3. Germline CDR1 GEAIGNYY, CDR2 EKD. The CDR3 runs 17 residues. The CDR3: CACDSFVGDTLVDKLIF. The DNA for the CDR3 is TGTGCCTGTGACTCCTTTGTGGGGGATACGCTAGTCGATAAGCTCATCTTT.

By its share, this clone is medium-sized. It is likely a read error: a sequence one base away is far more abundant. The identical CDR3 is also encoded by other nucleotide sequences in the sample. The rearrangement links TRDV2 to TRDJ1; D remains unclear. Trimming removed 0 bases from V and 0 bases from J, with 10 bases in between. CDR1 is GEAIGNYY, CDR2 EKD, per germline. The CDR3 covers 15 residues. The CDR3 is CACDTLSGYTDKLIF. Here the CDR3 DNA reads TGTGCCTGTGACACCCTATCCGGCTACACCGATAAACTCATCTTT.

This clone was observed a few times. CDR3: CACDTLGDKSDKLIF. DNA for the CDR3: TGTGCCTGTGACACACTGGGGGATAAGAGCGATAAACTCATCTTT. The rearrangement links TRDV2 to TRDJ1; the match to TRDD3 covers 11 bases. Losses at the gene ends were 1 base for V and 4 bases for J; bases not matched to a gene: 4. This CDR3 contains 15 residues. In germline, CDR1 is GEAIGNYY, CDR2 EKD.